The 20 T cell receptor beta chains listed next were all sequenced from one sample in a study of blood T cell repertoires in COVID-19. Assay used: immunoSEQ multiplex PCR; TCRdb lists only in-frame clones, some missing. The sample holds tens of thousands of clones, 70% to 80% seen once. The specimen was peripheral blood. Receptors were obtained from a human donor in a cohort sampled during active COVID-19.

This clone has a single count. The rearrangement joins TRBV7-9 to TRBJ1-2; no reliable D call. The CDR3 totals 11 residues. Deletions cut 3 bases from V and 4 bases from J, with 3 bases between. Germline V gene lookup returns CDR1 SEHNR and CDR2 FQNEAQ (reference sequence). The CDR3: CASSLSYGYTF. CDR3 DNA: TGTGCCAGCAGCTTGAGCTATGGCTACACCTTC. Full variable domain (remainder filled in from reference TRBV7-9 and TRBJ1-2): DTGVSQNPRHKITKRGQNVTFRCDPISEHNRLYWYRQTLGQGPEFLTYFQNEAQLEKSRLLSDRFSAERPKGSFSTLEIQRTEQGDSAMYLCASSLSYGYTFGSGTRLTVV.

This sequence joins TRBV19 and TRBJ2-1; D remains unclear. Germline values: CDR1 LNHDA, CDR2 SQIVND (reference sequence). This CDR3 spans 15 amino acids. Trimming took 0 bases from V and 6 from J, leaving 12 bases between them. The CDR3 DNA reads as TGTGCCAGTAGTATAGATTCAACGGGTCGCAATGAGCAGTTCTTC. It translates to CASSIDSTGRNEQFF.

CDR3 residues: CASSSSAGSGNTIYF. In DNA form, the CDR3 reads TGTGCCAGCTCATCGTCAGCGGGCTCTGGAAACACCATATATTTT. V is TRBV18 and J is TRBJ1-3; D is unresolved. CDR1 is KGHSH, CDR2 LQKENI, per germline. CDR3 length: 15 residues. The V end lost 5 bases, the J end lost 0 bases, and 11 bases lay between the germline ends.

The chain joins TRBV28 to TRBJ1-2; tentative D call: TRBD1 (6 bases). CDR3 size: 14 residues. CDR1 and CDR2 (germline): MDHEN, SYDVKM. Trimming took 6 bases from V and 2 from J, leaving 13 bases between them. In DNA, the CDR3 is TGTGCCAGCAGGGCGGGGGGGGCGAACTATGGCTACACCTTC. Translation: CASRAGGANYGYTF.

This chain uses TRBV7-3 with TRBJ1-6, with D unclear. V gave up 1 base and J gave up 3 bases, with 4 bases separating them. This CDR3 has 14 residues. Germline CDR1 reads SGHTA; CDR2 reads FQGTGA. The CDR3 coding sequence is TGTGCCAGCAGCTTAAACAGCTATAATTCACCCCTCCACTTT. Translation gives CASSLNSYNSPLHF.

V usage is TRBV28 and J usage is TRBJ2-3, with 11 nucleotides matching TRBD2. The CDR3 sequence is 17 residues long. CDR1 is MDHEN and CDR2 is SYDVKM in the germline V gene. Germline trimming cut 0 bases from V and 3 bases from J; bases unmatched to any gene: 5. CDR3 in amino acids: CASSLWASGRRTDTQYF. The CDR3 DNA is TGTGCCAGCAGTTTATGGGCTAGCGGGAGGAGGACAGATACGCAGTATTTT.

The rearrangement joins TRBV29-1 to TRBJ2-7; 10 bases align to TRBD1. The CDR3 consists of 14 residues. Germline-derived CDR1 and CDR2 are SQVTM and ANQGSEA. Trimming cost V 7 bases and J 3 bases; bases outside gene matches: 9. The CDR3 sequence: CSAARDRGIYEQYF. The CDR3 DNA reads TGCAGCGCCGCCCGGGACAGGGGTATCTACGAGCAGTACTTC.

On this clone: This sequence is one base from a far larger clone and is likely a read error. In the same sample, other DNA sequences code for this CDR3. The chain links TRBV3-1 (or the pseudogene TRBV3-2) to TRBJ2-7; TRBD2 matches at 8 bases. The CDR3 has 15 amino acids. Germline lookup yields CDR1 LGHDT and CDR2 YNNKEL (reference sequence). J lost 0 bases, V lost 1 base, and 2 bases had no gene match. The CDR3 sequence: CASSQGLAGSYEQYF. The CDR3 DNA follows: TGTGCCAGCAGCCAAGGTCTAGCGGGCTCCTACGAGCAGTACTTC.

The chain links TRBV27 to TRBJ2-7; 11 bases match TRBD2. V was pared by 0 bases and J by 3 bases, with 10 bases of the junction left unmatched. Germline V gene sequence: CDR1 MNHEY, CDR2 SMNVEV (reference sequence). The CDR3 is 18 residues long. The CDR3 DNA sequence: TGTGCCAGCAGTTTATCAGGGACTAGCGGAGGGGTTAACTACGAGCAGTACTTC. Its protein product is CASSLSGTSGGVNYEQYF.

This clone has more than one count but fewer than ten. The chain links TRBV5-1 to TRBJ1-5; D is possibly TRBD1 (5 bases). Between the trimmed V and J ends, which lost 4 bases and 5 bases, there was a span of 13 bases. CDR1 is SGHRS, CDR2 YFSETQ, per germline. The CDR3 consists of 14 residues. The CDR3 region has the DNA TGCGCCAGCAGCATAGACAGCCCTGATCAGCCCCAGCATTTT. This translates into CASSIDSPDQPQHF.

This clone appeared a few times. J is TRBJ2-4 and V is TRBV2, with a tentative D call TRBD2 (6 bases). The CDR3 has 17 residues. V lost 6 bases and J lost 0, with 18 bases in between. CDR1 and CDR2 (germline): SNHLY, FYNNEI. The CDR3 loop is CASSGGPTELAKNIQYF. CDR3 bases: TGTGCCAGCAGCGGGGGACCGACGGAACTAGCCAAAAACATTCAGTACTTC.

V is TRBV6-4 and J is TRBJ2-1; 9 bases align to TRBD2. Germline CDR1 reads MRHNA; CDR2 reads SNTAGT. V lost 6 bases and J lost 7; bases outside the gene matches: 10. CDR3 length: 15 amino acids. In nucleotides, the CDR3 is TGTGCCAGCAGCCTGAATAGCGGGAGTTCTAATGAGCAGTTCTTC. It translates to CASSLNSGSSNEQFF.

The J gene is TRBJ2-3, the V gene TRBV29-1; TRBD1 agrees at 10 bases. This CDR3 has 16 amino acids. V shed 3 bases and J 1 base; nucleotides not matched to a gene: 7. The germline V gene has CDR1 SQVTM and CDR2 ANQGSEA. CDR3 sequence: CSVDGPGTGGTDTQYF. The CDR3 region has the DNA TGCAGCGTTGATGGCCCTGGGACAGGGGGCACAGATACGCAGTATTTT.

The chain employs TRBV30 and TRBJ1-1; 7 bases agree with TRBD1. Germline trimming cut 4 bases from V and 6 bases from J; bases unmatched to any gene: 11. This CDR3 spans 14 amino acids. Germline-derived CDR1 and CDR2 are GTSNPN and SVGIG (reference sequence). Here the CDR3 DNA reads TGTGCCTGGACGGGGGGGCAGGGGGTATCTGAAGCTTTCTTT. Protein: CAWTGGQGVSEAFF. The full variable domain, its missing parts supplied by reference TRBV30 and TRBJ1-1, is SQTIHQWPATLVQPVGSPLSLECTVEGTSNPNLYWYRQAAGRGLQLLFYSVGIGQISSEVPQNLSASRPQDRQFILSSKKLLLSDSGFYLCAWTGGQGVSEAFFGQGTRLTVV.

This clone occurred a few times. This chain uses TRBV4-2 with TRBJ1-1, with D tentatively TRBD1 (6 bases). The CDR3 sequence is 15 residues long. Germline V gene data show CDR1 as LGHNA and CDR2 as YNFKEQ. The ends were cut back, 2 bases at V and 3 bases at J, with 13 bases in the middle. The CDR3 nucleotides read TGTGCCAGCAGCCAACTTCAGGGGAGGGACACTGAAGCTTTCTTT. Translating gives CASSQLQGRDTEAFF.

This chain links TRBV5-6 with TRBJ2-1; maybe TRBD1 (5 bases). This CDR3 comprises 15 residues. The germline V and J ends were trimmed by 3 bases and 0 bases, with 10 bases remaining between them. Germline loops: CDR1 SGHDT, CDR2 YYEEEE. CDR3 in amino acids: CASSSGHSSYNEQFF. CDR3 DNA: TGTGCCAGCAGCTCCGGACATAGCTCCTACAATGAGCAGTTCTTC.

This chain uses TRBV30 with TRBJ1-2, with D perhaps matching TRBD1 (6 bases). CDR3 length equals 14 residues. V lost 6 bases, J lost 6 bases, and 20 bases lay in between. Germline V gene sequence: CDR1 GTSNPN, CDR2 SVGIG (reference sequence). The CDR3: CACSLGGRGDGYTF. CDR3 in DNA: TGTGCCTGTTCCCTCGGGGGGCGCGGGGATGGCTACACCTTC.

This sequence joins TRBV3-1 (or the pseudogene TRBV3-2) and TRBJ2-7; 7 nucleotides line up with TRBD1. Germline V CDR1 and CDR2: LGHDT, YNNKEL (reference sequence). J was trimmed by 7 bases and V by 0 bases; bases with no gene match: 18. The CDR3 length is 18 residues. CDR3 protein: CASSQDSTGEFLVREQYF. DNA of the CDR3: TGTGCCAGCAGCCAAGATTCAACAGGGGAGTTTTTAGTGAGGGAGCAGTACTTC.

The CDR3 sequence is CASSYRQGGTEAFF. In DNA form, the CDR3 reads TGTGCCAGTAGCTACCGACAGGGGGGCACTGAAGCTTTCTTT. The rearrangement links TRBV19 to TRBJ1-1; 9 nucleotides match TRBD1. The CDR3 covers 14 residues. V lost 6 bases and J lost 4; bases outside the gene matches: 6. Germline CDR1 LNHDA, CDR2 SQIVND (reference sequence).

The chain carries TRBV7-9 and TRBJ2-2; D may be TRBD1 (6 bases). V gave up 2 bases and J gave up 0 bases, with 10 bases separating them. The CDR3 runs 16 residues. CDR1 is SEHNR, CDR2 FQNEAQ, per germline (reference sequence). This chain's CDR3 is CASSLTDRANTGELFF. Here the CDR3 DNA reads TGTGCCAGCAGCTTAACGGACAGAGCGAACACCGGGGAGCTGTTTTTT.